This TCR beta chain is drawn from a study of B cell selection in AIRE deficiency. Sorting defined conventional CD4 T cells as CD4+CD127+. Control samples were from healthy, unrelated donors. In the authors' methods: Patients' conventional T cells yielded roughly 100,000 distinct TCRbeta sequences; donors' about 1.5x10^5. Here immunoSEQ multiplex PCR was the method, and the copy in TCRdb shows in-frame clones only, minus some. That table is the source of V, J and clone size, and D and trimming were worked out from the DNA. Of fewer than 30,000 clones in the sample, about 96% are singletons; the top ten hold approximately 0.21%. Germline values: CDR1 MNHEY, CDR2 SVGAGI. Trimming took 5 bases from V and 2 from J, leaving 12 bases between them. This CDR3 region has 14 residues. Concerning this clone: What it recognizes is unknown.

Whole-study findings and limits: TCRbeta-only data showed 36.6% of shared healthy Treg sequences in healthy Tconv. Patient Tconv and Treg cells showed healthy-like TCRBV usage, CDR3 length, diversity.

Material for sequencing was CD4+CD127+ conventional T cells sorted from PBMCs. This TCR came from a human donor in good health. The V and J genes are TRBV6-5 and TRBJ1-1; D perhaps matches TRBD1 (6 bases). The DNA of the CDR3 is TGTGCCAGCAGTCGACGGACAGCTAACACTGAAGCTTTCTTT. This gives the protein CASSRRTANTEAFF.